The 30 T cell receptor beta chains in this list originate from one sample, sequenced in a study of shared clonotypes between healthy human individuals. Using immunoSEQ multiplex PCR, the repertoire was profiled, and TCRdb retains in-frame clones only, with some absent. The table has around 2.3 million clones, under 97% seen once. The material sequenced was naive CD4+ T cells sorted from blood. Subset specified: CD45RA+ positively selected. These receptors were taken from a man aged 18 to 35 in good health.

V gene TRBV7-2 combines with J gene TRBJ2-7; D gene uncertain. V shed 5 bases and J shed 6 bases, with 8 bases lying between them. Per the germline V gene, CDR1 is SGHTA and CDR2 is FQGNSA. The CDR3 has 11 residues. The CDR3 DNA is TGTGCCAGCAGCCAAGGGATCGAGCAGTACTTC. Amino acids: CASSQGIEQYF. Based on the CDR3 plus reference TRBV7-2 and TRBJ2-7, the full variable domain is GAGVSQSPSNKVTEKGKDVELRCDPISGHTALYWYRQSLGQGLEFLIYFQGNSAPDKSGLPSDRFSAERTGGSVSTLTIQRTQQEDSAVYLCASSQGIEQYFGPGTRLTVT.

The V call is TRBV15, the J call TRBJ1-5; 7 nucleotides agree with TRBD1. The CDR3 loop spans 19 amino acids. Trimming took 5 bases from V and 4 from J; bases not matched to a gene: 20. CDR1 and CDR2 from the germline V gene are LNHNV and YYDKDF (reference sequence). This CDR3 is CATSGDSRYDGGFNQPQHF. DNA for the CDR3: TGTGCCACCAGCGGGGACAGTAGGTACGATGGGGGTTTTAATCAGCCCCAGCATTTT.

This clone was seen once. The chain has TRBV5-1 and TRBJ1-6; 8 bases line up with TRBD1. The CDR3 has 15 residues. Trimming cost V 2 bases and J 10 bases; bases outside gene matches: 8. CDR1 SGHRS and CDR2 YFSETQ come from the germline V gene. CDR3 protein: CASSFGQGLGSPLHF. As DNA, the CDR3 is TGCGCCAGCAGCTTCGGACAGGGTCTAGGGTCACCCCTCCACTTT.

Concerning this clone itself: This sample also contains other DNA sequences that code for the same CDR3. The V call is TRBV11-2, the J call TRBJ2-5; no clear D. The CDR3 is 12 residues long. Trimming stripped 1 base from V and 4 bases from J, with 4 bases between. The germline gives CDR1 SGHAT, CDR2 FQNNGV. This chain's CDR3 is CASSLVVETQYF. DNA of the CDR3: TGTGCCAGCAGCTTAGTCGTAGAGACCCAGTACTTC.

This chain joins TRBV19 and TRBJ2-2; TRBD2 aligns across 8 bases. The V gene's germline CDR1 is LNHDA and CDR2 SQIVND (reference sequence). The V segment lost 7 bases and the J segment 4 bases; nucleotides outside the gene matches: 8. This CDR3 spans 15 amino acids. For the CDR3, the DNA is TGTGCCAGTACCCCTCGGGGGGGAAGCACCGGGGAGCTGTTTTTT. The encoded protein is CASTPRGGSTGELFF. Combining the CDR3 with reference TRBV19 and TRBJ2-2 gives the whole variable domain DGGITQSPKYLFRKEGQNVTLSCEQNLNHDAMYWYRQDPGQGLRLIYYSQIVNDFQKGDIAEGYSVSREKKESFPLTVTSAQKNPTAFYLCASTPRGGSTGELFFGEGSRLTVL.

This clone was recorded once. This rearrangement joins TRBV10-1 to TRBJ1-4; 10 bases are a match to TRBD1. Looked up from germline, CDR1 is WNHNN and CDR2 is SYGVQD (reference sequence). The CDR3 is 14 residues long. V gave up 4 bases and J gave up 7 bases; unmatched junction bases: 3. The chain's CDR3 is CASSGGDRGEKLFF. The DNA of the CDR3 is TGCGCCAGCAGTGGAGGGGACAGGGGTGAAAAACTGTTTTTT.

The chain has TRBV5-4 and TRBJ1-6; possible D gene TRBD1, 5 bases. This CDR3 region has 16 residues. CDR1 and CDR2 from the germline V gene are SGHNT and YYREEE (reference sequence). Between the trimmed V and J ends, which lost 0 bases and 7 bases, there was a span of 14 bases. The CDR3 bases are TGTGCCAGCAGCTTGGTCTCCACAGGACTAAATTCACCCCTCCACTTT. It is translated as CASSLVSTGLNSPLHF.

This clone was picked up one time. The chain combines TRBV28 with TRBJ1-5; D possibly corresponds to TRBD1 (5 bases). The V gene's germline CDR1 is MDHEN and CDR2 SYDVKM. The CDR3 has 17 residues. The V and J ends lost 6 bases and 0 bases respectively, with 18 bases between them. CDR3 residues: CASRPAGLPSSNQPQHF. The DNA for the CDR3 is TGTGCCAGCAGACCTGCGGGGCTACCTTCTAGCAATCAGCCCCAGCATTTT.

The rearrangement links TRBV7-9 to TRBJ2-2; no firm D call. This CDR3 contains 13 residues. The germline CDR1 and CDR2 sequences are SEHNR and FQNEAQ (reference sequence). Trimming stripped 8 bases from V and 5 bases from J, with 12 bases between. As DNA, the CDR3 is TGTGCCAGCCGGAAGGTTTCGACCGGGGAGCTGTTTTTT. This gives the protein CASRKVSTGELFF.

V usage is TRBV11-2 and J usage is TRBJ2-5; D unresolved. Germline V CDR1 and CDR2: SGHAT, FQNNGV. The CDR3 extends over 13 amino acids. V lost 3 bases and J 3 bases, leaving 8 bases between the germline ends. The CDR3 DNA is TGTGCCAGCAGCTTCGAAGGTGAAGAGACCCAGTACTTC. This gives the protein CASSFEGEETQYF.

This chain connects TRBV5-1 to TRBJ1-1; TRBD1 is a possible D gene (6 bases). V shed 4 bases and J shed 2 bases, with 12 bases lying between them. CDR3 length equals 14 residues. CDR1 and CDR2 (germline): SGHRS, YFSETQ. The CDR3 DNA reads TGCGCCAGCAGCCATCCCGGGGGCAACACTGAAGCTTTCTTT. It yields the protein CASSHPGGNTEAFF.

The CDR3, as DNA: TGTGCCACCAGCACCCCTCGGGGGCAGGCCGGAAACACCATATATTTT. This sequence encodes CATSTPRGQAGNTIYF. This sequence joins TRBV15 and TRBJ1-3, with D possibly being TRBD1 (6 bases). V was cut by 4 bases and J by 4 bases, with 17 bases left in between. This CDR3 region has 16 residues. Looked up from germline, CDR1 is LNHNV and CDR2 is YYDKDF (reference sequence).

The V and J genes are TRBV5-1 and TRBJ1-2; the D gene is possibly TRBD1 (5 bases). The CDR3 sequence is 14 residues long. Germline assignment: CDR1 SGHRS and CDR2 YFSETQ. Between the trimmed V and J ends, which lost 4 bases and 4 bases, there was a span of 14 bases. The CDR3 protein is CASSPNSGGYGYTF. The DNA for the CDR3 is TGCGCCAGCAGCCCGAACTCGGGGGGCTATGGCTACACCTTC.

The rearrangement joins TRBV7-2 to TRBJ2-7; TRBD2 might be the D (5 bases). This CDR3 has 12 amino acids. Germline V gives CDR1 SGHTA, CDR2 FQGNSA. V dropped 5 bases and J dropped 7 bases, with 12 bases sitting between them. The CDR3 is CASSPSLGEQYF. The CDR3 DNA reads TGTGCCAGCAGCCCTAGCTTGGGGGAGCAGTACTTC. Together with reference TRBV7-2 and TRBJ2-7, the CDR3 gives the full variable domain: GAGVSQSPSNKVTEKGKDVELRCDPISGHTALYWYRQSLGQGLEFLIYFQGNSAPDKSGLPSDRFSAERTGGSVSTLTIQRTQQEDSAVYLCASSPSLGEQYFGPGTRLTVT.

For this clone: Other DNA sequences of this sample code for an identical CDR3. The chain uses TRBV2 and TRBJ2-1, with D uncertain. The CDR3 runs 13 residues. Between the trimmed V and J ends, which lost 8 bases and 0 bases, there was a span of 8 bases. Per germline, CDR1 SNHLY and CDR2 FYNNEI. CDR3 protein: CASRQDSYNEQFF. The CDR3 DNA is TGTGCCAGCCGACAAGACTCCTACAATGAGCAGTTCTTC.

The V gene is TRBV2, the J gene TRBJ2-7, with D possibly TRBD1 on 6 matching bases. Trimming removed 6 bases at V and 2 bases at J, with 17 bases between. The CDR3 is 15 amino acids. The germline V gene has CDR1 SNHLY and CDR2 FYNNEI. The CDR3, as DNA: TGTGCCAGCAGCAGGGGACCAGCAACCACCTACGAGCAGTACTTC. This sequence encodes CASSRGPATTYEQYF.

The chain is built from TRBV6-1 and TRBJ1-1; D unclear. Trimming shortened V by 4 bases and J by 0 bases, and 9 bases separated the two germline ends. This CDR3 is built from 14 residues. CDR1 MNHNS and CDR2 SASEGT come from the germline V gene. The CDR3 nucleotides are TGTGCCAGCAGTGTGGAACTTCTGAACACTGAAGCTTTCTTT. The encoded protein is CASSVELLNTEAFF.

As regards this clone: In the same sample, other DNA sequences code for this CDR3. The V and J genes are TRBV28 and TRBJ1-6; D not certain. V was clipped by 4 bases and J by 7 bases, with 5 bases between them. Germline-derived CDR1 and CDR2 are MDHEN and SYDVKM. The CDR3 runs 12 residues. CDR3 nucleotides: TGTGCCAGCAGTTGGGGAAATTCACCCCTCCACTTT. Translation: CASSWGNSPLHF.

J is TRBJ1-1 and V is TRBV6-5, with no clear D. The germline V gene has CDR1 MNHEY and CDR2 SVGAGI. Between the trimmed V and J ends, which lost 5 bases and 1 base, there was a span of 14 bases. CDR3 length: 15 residues. In DNA form, the CDR3 reads TGTGCCAGCAGTACCCAAGGCCGAGGGAACACTGAAGCTTTCTTT. It yields the protein CASSTQGRGNTEAFF.

This sequence joins TRBV21-1 and TRBJ2-5; the listed D gene, TRBD2, was not tested against the DNA. TRBV21-1 is flagged as a pseudogene. The CDR3 is 17 amino acids. The CDR3 is CASSVEGGRSSEETQYF. CDR3 bases: TGTGCCAGCAGCGTCGAAGGCGGGAGGAGCTCGGAAGAGACCCAGTACTTC.

The chain combines TRBV5-4 with TRBJ2-7; the D is unclear. CDR3 length: 15 amino acids. The germline CDR1 and CDR2 sequences are SGHNT and YYREEE (reference sequence). The germline V and J ends were trimmed by 8 bases and 2 bases, with 20 bases remaining between them. CDR3 residues: CASLTWGFLPYEQYF. CDR3 nucleotide sequence: TGTGCCAGTTTGACTTGGGGATTTTTGCCCTACGAGCAGTACTTC.

The CDR3 loop is CASSLGYRVGTDTQYF. In DNA form, the CDR3 reads TGTGCCAGCAGCTTGGGTTACAGGGTGGGCACAGATACGCAGTATTTT. The V call is TRBV5-4, the J call TRBJ2-3; D possibly corresponds to TRBD1 (6 bases). The length of the CDR3 is 16 residues. V dropped 0 bases and J dropped 1 base, with 12 bases sitting between them. Germline V gives CDR1 SGHNT, CDR2 YYREEE (reference sequence).

V usage is TRBV5-1 and J usage is TRBJ1-1; 7 bases agree with TRBD1. V dropped 5 bases and J dropped 6; count of bases not matched to a gene: 7. Germline V gives CDR1 SGHRS, CDR2 YFSETQ. The CDR3 spans 13 residues. CDR3 in amino acids: CASRQQGRSEAFF. CDR3 DNA sequence: TGCGCCAGCAGGCAACAGGGGAGGTCTGAAGCTTTCTTT.

V and J are TRBV13 and TRBJ2-3; D is unclear. Trimming removed 5 bases from V and 3 bases from J, with 21 bases in between. The germline V gene has CDR1 PRHDT and CDR2 FYEKMQ (reference sequence). The length of the CDR3 is 17 residues. The CDR3 coding sequence is TGTGCCAGCAGCCCCTTTTTGGGGTCGGCGGAGACAGATACGCAGTATTTT. Amino acids: CASSPFLGSAETDTQYF.

This clone was recorded once. CDR3 nucleotide sequence: TGTGCCAGTACGCCCGTCCACGCGGCGAACACCGGGGAGCTGTTTTTT. This gives the protein CASTPVHAANTGELFF. The V gene is TRBV19, the J gene TRBJ2-2; D uncertain. Germline V gene data show CDR1 as LNHDA and CDR2 as SQIVND (reference sequence). The CDR3 has 16 residues. Trimming took 7 bases from V and 0 from J, leaving 15 bases between them.

The chain combines TRBV30 with TRBJ2-1; D is perhaps TRBD1 or TRBD2 (5 bases each). Germline assignment: CDR1 GTSNPN and CDR2 SVGIG (reference sequence). Trimming left V 5 bases short and J 8 bases short, with 22 bases between. The CDR3 is 15 amino acids. CDR3 in DNA: TGTGCCTGGGTCCCACCGGGGACGGTCCGTCATGAGCAGTTCTTC. Translating it yields CAWVPPGTVRHEQFF.

V is TRBV5-1 and J is TRBJ2-1; D might be TRBD2 (5 bases). The germline V gene has CDR1 SGHRS and CDR2 YFSETQ. Trimming stripped 0 bases from V and 6 bases from J, with 13 bases between. The CDR3 spans 15 residues. CDR3 DNA sequence: TGCGCCAGCAGCTTGGAAGCGGATACCCCCAATGAGCAGTTCTTC. Translating it yields CASSLEADTPNEQFF. The full variable domain, its missing parts supplied by reference TRBV5-1 and TRBJ2-1, is KAGVTQTPRYLIKTRGQQVTLSCSPISGHRSVSWYQQTPGQGLQFLFEYFSETQRNKGNFPGRFSGRQFSNSRSEMNVSTLELGDSALYLCASSLEADTPNEQFFGPGTRLTVL.

With respect to this clone: One end of the junction fails to match germline, which may point to a read error. The chain joins TRBV27 to TRBJ2-1; D unclear. CDR3 size: 12 residues. CDR1 and CDR2 from the germline V gene are MNHEY and SMNVEV (reference sequence). CDR3 DNA: TGTGCCAGCAGTTTATCTTCTGGTATATCGGTCTTC. As protein: CASSLSSGISVF.

The chain employs TRBV21-1 and TRBJ2-2. TRBV21-1 is a documented pseudogene. This CDR3 has 14 amino acids. CDR3 bases: TGTGCCAGCAGCAAAGAATGGCAGCCCGGGGAGCTGTTTTTT. Its protein is CASSKEWQPGELFF.

This clone was seen a single time. The CDR3 sequence: CAWTPSNVGWEQYF. The CDR3 DNA reads TGTGCCTGGACCCCCTCGAATGTTGGCTGGGAGCAGTACTTC. The chain has TRBV30 and TRBJ2-7; D is undetermined. From germline, CDR1 is GTSNPN and CDR2 SVGIG (reference sequence). The germline V and J ends were trimmed by 4 bases and 7 bases, with 20 bases remaining between them. The CDR3 runs to 14 residues.